The 14 T cell receptor beta chains below come from one sample, sequenced in a study of beta chain features in type 1 diabetes. Broader study findings: Type 1 diabetes patients showed a moderate but significant shortening of TCRB CDR3s in all four CD4+ subsets.

Their recognized antigens are unknown. Isolated RNA was reverse transcribed in full, so expressed TCRB transcripts were sequenced. Measured with immunoSEQ multiplex PCR; TCRdb has only the in-frame clones, and not every one. Here the sample spans 100,000 to 150,000 clones, 7% to 10% being singletons. The sequenced sample was central memory CD4+ T cells from blood. The receptors stem from a young man with type 1 diabetes.

This clone was counted only a few times. This sequence joins TRBV7-2 and TRBJ2-3; 9 bases line up with TRBD2. V was clipped by 1 base and J by 7 bases; unmatched bases: 6. The CDR3 totals 15 residues. Germline loops: CDR1 SGHTA, CDR2 FQGNSA. As DNA, the CDR3 is TGTGCCAGCAGCTTAGAGGCAGGGACTAGCAATACGCAGTATTTT. As protein: CASSLEAGTSNTQYF.

The chain uses TRBV5-1 and TRBJ2-7, with 7 bases matching TRBD2. From germline, CDR1 is SGHRS and CDR2 YFSETQ. With V trimmed by 3 bases and J by 3 bases, 12 bases remained unmatched. The CDR3 loop spans 16 amino acids. CDR3: CASSSGQSSGIYEQYF. DNA of the CDR3: TGCGCCAGCAGCTCAGGCCAGTCTAGCGGTATCTACGAGCAGTACTTC.

This clone was found a few times. V gene TRBV7-3 combines with J gene TRBJ1-1, with 7 bases lining up with TRBD1. Trimming at V came to 5 bases and at J to 1 base, leaving 4 bases not matched to a gene. This CDR3 has 14 residues. In germline, CDR1 is SGHTA, CDR2 FQGTGA. For the CDR3, the DNA is TGTGCCAGCAGCCCGACAGGGACGAACACTGAAGCTTTCTTT. Its protein is CASSPTGTNTEAFF.

There are a few counts of this clone. V gene TRBV7-2 combines with J gene TRBJ2-5; 7 bases agree with TRBD1. Trimming at V came to 3 bases and at J to 5 bases, leaving 9 bases not matched to a gene. CDR1 and CDR2 from the germline V gene are SGHTA and FQGNSA. The CDR3 is 15 residues long. CDR3 coding DNA: TGTGCCAGCAGCTTGACAGGGAGAGCAACGGAGACCCAGTACTTC. This codes for CASSLTGRATETQYF.

V usage is TRBV10-3 and J usage is TRBJ2-1; TRBD2 matches at 10 bases. The germline V gene has CDR1 ENHRY and CDR2 SYGVKD. V shed 1 base and J 6 bases; nucleotides not matched to a gene: 9. There are 17 residues in the CDR3. The CDR3 region has the DNA TGTGCCATCAGTGAGTTGGCTAGCGGGGGAATGGTCAATGAGCAGTTCTTC. It codes for CAISELASGGMVNEQFF.

A few counts support this clone. The chain couples TRBV18 to TRBJ1-1, with no clear D. The CDR3 extends over 13 amino acids. Germline V gene sequence: CDR1 KGHSH, CDR2 LQKENI. V lost 3 bases and J 0 bases, leaving 5 bases between the germline ends. The CDR3 DNA follows: TGTGCCAGCTCACCTACACTGAACACTGAAGCTTTCTTT. Translated: CASSPTLNTEAFF.

The chain uses TRBV5-1 and TRBJ2-7; 7 nucleotides align to TRBD1. Germline CDR1 reads SGHRS; CDR2 reads YFSETQ. CDR3 length equals 12 residues. With V trimmed by 0 bases and J by 10 bases, 4 bases remained unmatched. The CDR3 reads CASSLEGTAQYF. The CDR3 DNA reads as TGCGCCAGCAGCTTGGAGGGGACAGCCCAGTACTTC. The whole variable domain, remainder taken from reference TRBV5-1 and TRBJ2-7, is KAGVTQTPRYLIKTRGQQVTLSCSPISGHRSVSWYQQTPGQGLQFLFEYFSETQRNKGNFPGRFSGRQFSNSRSEMNVSTLELGDSALYLCASSLEGTAQYFGPGTRLTVT.

The chain recombines TRBV4-2 with TRBJ2-2; 10 bases map to TRBD1. Unmatched junction bases numbered 11, after V lost 4 bases and J lost 3 bases. Germline lookup yields CDR1 LGHNA and CDR2 YNFKEQ. The CDR3 length is 18 residues. The CDR3 protein is CASSPQTLGTGDTGELFF. CDR3 in DNA: TGTGCCAGCAGCCCTCAAACTTTGGGGACAGGGGACACCGGGGAGCTGTTTTTT.

The rearrangement joins TRBV15 to TRBJ2-3; D unresolved. This CDR3 is built from 14 residues. V lost 4 bases to trimming and J lost 1 base, with 9 bases between them. Germline V CDR1 and CDR2: LNHNV, YYDKDF (reference sequence). CDR3 region: CATSIGQGTDTQYF. CDR3 coding DNA: TGTGCCACCAGCATTGGGCAGGGCACAGATACGCAGTATTTT.

This clone was found once. V is TRBV7-2 and J is TRBJ1-5, with 8 bases lining up with TRBD1. V shed 5 bases, J shed 7 bases, and the junction held 10 bases outside the gene matches. The CDR3 is 15 residues long. From germline, CDR1 is SGHTA and CDR2 FQGNSA. The CDR3 here is CASSAYPGGRQPQHF. As DNA, the CDR3 is TGTGCCAGCAGCGCATACCCAGGGGGCAGACAGCCCCAGCATTTT.

This chain connects TRBV28 to TRBJ2-7, with D perhaps matching TRBD1 (6 bases). Germline lookup yields CDR1 MDHEN and CDR2 SYDVKM. Deletions cut 6 bases from V and 6 bases from J, with 15 bases between. This CDR3 comprises 13 residues. The CDR3 region has the DNA TGTGCCAGCAGCCGCCCGGACAGACTCGAGCAGTACTTC. Translated: CASSRPDRLEQYF.

The chain combines TRBV5-1 with TRBJ2-1; 8 positions agree with TRBD1. The germline gives CDR1 SGHRS, CDR2 YFSETQ. The CDR3 contains 13 residues. Germline trimming cut 7 bases from V and 5 bases from J; bases unmatched to any gene: 5. The CDR3 spells CASRTGFDNEQFF. DNA of the CDR3: TGCGCCAGCCGGACAGGGTTTGACAATGAGCAGTTCTTC. Full variable domain (rest looked up from reference TRBV5-1 and TRBJ2-1): KAGVTQTPRYLIKTRGQQVTLSCSPISGHRSVSWYQQTPGQGLQFLFEYFSETQRNKGNFPGRFSGRQFSNSRSEMNVSTLELGDSALYLCASRTGFDNEQFFGPGTRLTVL.

This clone has a handful of counts. This rearrangement joins TRBV6-1 to TRBJ2-6; D gene unclear. Trimming stripped 8 bases from V and 2 bases from J, with 4 bases between. The germline gives CDR1 MNHNS, CDR2 SASEGT. The CDR3 length is 12 residues. DNA of the CDR3: TGTGCCAGCGCGGCTGGGGCCAACGTCCTGACTTTC. The encoded protein is CASAAGANVLTF.

The V gene is TRBV7-2, the J gene TRBJ1-6, with D unclear. The CDR3 runs 14 residues. Per germline, CDR1 SGHTA and CDR2 FQGNSA. Between the trimmed V and J ends, which lost 3 bases and 7 bases, there was a span of 10 bases. The DNA for the CDR3 is TGTGCCAGCAGCTTCCGGCAGGCCAATTCACCCCTCCACTTT. This gives the protein CASSFRQANSPLHF.